A single sample is the source of the 27 T cell receptor beta chains below, sequenced in a study of T-cell memory formation after mild COVID-19. TCRdb independently ran MiXCR on the 5' RACE reads; one entry per CDR3 protein. Of some 490,000 distinct CDR3 sequences listed, around a sixth were seen once; the top ten hold over 9%. Specimen: PBMCs or a T cell subset sorted from them (not recorded which). These receptors were obtained from an adult woman who had mild COVID-19 (a few samples of this study predate the infection). Cell type and time point are not known.

This clonotype occurred a few times. V is TRBV11-2 and J is TRBJ2-5; 14 bases are shared with TRBD2. The V and J ends lost 4 bases and 2 bases, in that order; junction bases with no gene match: 3. Germline values: CDR1 SGHAT, CDR2 FQNNGV. The CDR3 is made up of 16 amino acids. The CDR3 DNA follows: TGTGCCAGCAGCTCCGGACTAGCGGGGGGTCAAGAGACCCAGTACTTC. Translating it yields CASSSGLAGGQETQYF.

This chain uses TRBV7-2 with TRBJ2-2; no firm D call. The CDR3 runs 13 residues. Germline CDR1 SGHTA, CDR2 FQGNSA. The V end lost 5 bases, the J end lost 5 bases, and 9 bases lay between the germline ends. The CDR3 loop reads CASSHPSTGELFF. The CDR3 region has the DNA TGTGCCAGCAGCCACCCATCGACCGGGGAGCTGTTTTTT.

This clonotype has a handful of counts. V is TRBV5-1 and J is TRBJ2-1; the match to TRBD2 covers 9 bases. Per the germline V gene, CDR1 is SGHRS and CDR2 is YFSETQ. With 4 bases clipped from V and 3 bases from J, the junction kept 14 bases outside the gene matches. The CDR3 consists of 18 residues. CDR3 protein: CASSPGRGSGSVYNEQFF. The CDR3 DNA is TGCGCCAGCAGCCCAGGCCGGGGTAGCGGGAGTGTCTACAATGAGCAGTTCTTC.

This chain connects TRBV30 to TRBJ2-1; a possible D gene is TRBD2 (5 bases). Germline CDR1 GTSNPN, CDR2 SVGIG (reference sequence). V lost 2 bases, J lost 7 bases, and 6 bases lay in between. The CDR3 spans 11 residues. CDR3 bases: TGTGCCTGGAGTTGGGAGAATGAGCAGTTCTTC. As protein: CAWSWENEQFF.

J is TRBJ2-3 and V is TRBV15; no clear D gene. V was shortened by 0 bases and J by 0 bases, with 10 bases between the two germline ends. CDR1 LNHNV and CDR2 YYDKDF come from the germline V gene (reference sequence). This CDR3 has 16 residues. Here the CDR3 DNA reads TGTGCCACCAGCAGAGAACGGCCGTCTAGCACAGATACGCAGTATTTT. This sequence encodes CATSRERPSSTDTQYF.

This clonotype has more than one count but fewer than ten. The chain employs TRBV20-1 and TRBJ2-7, with a possible D match to TRBD1 (6 bases). The germline CDR1 and CDR2 sequences are DFQATT and SNEGSKA (reference sequence). Trimming left V 0 bases short and J 0 bases short, with 9 bases between. This CDR3 has 14 amino acids. The CDR3 DNA reads TGCAGTGCTAGAGATACAGGGAGCTCCTACGAGCAGTACTTC. This sequence encodes CSARDTGSSYEQYF.

This clonotype was recorded many times. The chain has TRBV4-2 and TRBJ1-5, with TRBD1 matching over 9 bases. The CDR3 length is 16 residues. The germline CDR1 and CDR2 sequences are LGHNA and YNFKEQ. V lost 4 bases and J lost 5; bases outside the gene matches: 9. This CDR3 is CASSPERTGVYQPQHF. The CDR3 bases are TGTGCCAGCAGCCCAGAGAGGACAGGGGTTTATCAGCCCCAGCATTTT.

The chain joins TRBV7-2 to TRBJ1-1; TRBD1 agrees at 7 bases. Germline V gene sequence: CDR1 SGHTA, CDR2 FQGNSA. V lost 5 bases, J lost 0 bases, and 9 bases stayed unmatched. The CDR3 is 16 amino acids. The CDR3 nucleotides read TGTGCCAGCAGCCGACAGGGAAACGCCGTGAACACTGAAGCTTTCTTT. This translates into CASSRQGNAVNTEAFF.

This clonotype was picked up a small number of times. The V gene is TRBV2, the J gene TRBJ2-3; 8 bases agree with TRBD2. This CDR3 contains 13 residues. Germline CDR1 reads SNHLY; CDR2 reads FYNNEI. V was pared by 7 bases and J by 2 bases, with 2 bases of the junction left unmatched. The CDR3 coding sequence is TGTGCCAGCACGCGGGAGGACACAGATACGCAGTATTTT. Translated, it gives CASTREDTDTQYF.

This clonotype has a count of ten or more. This CDR3 reads CASSLRQETQYF. CDR3 DNA: TGTGCCAGCAGCTTACGGCAGGAGACCCAGTACTTC. The genes are TRBV7-6 and TRBJ2-5; D not certain. This CDR3 contains 12 residues. In germline, CDR1 is SGHVS, CDR2 FNYEAQ. Trimming pared 2 bases from V and 5 bases from J, leaving 6 bases between.

This clonotype was counted a few times. The chain joins TRBV12-3 or TRBV12-4 to TRBJ2-4; no definite D call. The ends were cut back, 1 base at V and 8 bases at J, with 15 bases in the middle. CDR3 length: 15 residues. The DNA for the CDR3 is TGTGCCAGCAGTTTAGGGCTCGTAGGTAAAGACATTCAGTACTTC. Its protein is CASSLGLVGKDIQYF.

The chain is built from TRBV20-1 and TRBJ2-5, with a weak D call TRBD2 (7 bases). Germline CDR1 and CDR2: DFQATT and SNEGSKA (reference sequence). Trimming shortened V by 5 bases and J by 3 bases, and 16 bases separated the two germline ends. CDR3 size: 14 residues. The CDR3 nucleotides are TGCAGTGCTGCTGGGGGGCTAGCGGAAGAGACCCAGTACTTC. It codes for CSAAGGLAEETQYF.

In this sample, this clonotype turned up a few times. The rearrangement uses TRBV6-5 and TRBJ2-7; 9 nucleotides align to TRBD1. The junction had 5 bases not matched to a gene; V was cut back by 1 base and J by 4 bases. Germline V gene lookup returns CDR1 MNHEY and CDR2 SVGAGI. This CDR3 region has 15 residues. CDR3 DNA: TGTGCCAGCAGTTACTTGCGACAGGGGGGTTACGAGCAGTACTTC. Translated: CASSYLRQGGYEQYF.

A single count supports this clonotype. The chain joins TRBV20-1 to TRBJ1-4; D remains unclear. Per germline, CDR1 DFQATT and CDR2 SNEGSKA (reference sequence). This CDR3 contains 14 residues. The germline V and J ends were trimmed by 6 bases and 6 bases, with 17 bases remaining between them. The CDR3 bases are TGCAGTGCCGGGGTCTTAAGGCCCTATGAAAAACTGTTTTTT. Protein product: CSAGVLRPYEKLFF.

The gene calls are TRBV6-5 and TRBJ2-2; weak D call: TRBD1 (6 bases). Trimming shortened V by 6 bases and J by 4 bases, and 18 bases separated the two germline ends. Germline CDR1 is MNHEY and CDR2 is SVGAGI. CDR3 length: 16 residues. CDR3 DNA sequence: TGTGCCAGCAGGCCTCCACAGGGTTTGGTCACCGGGGAGCTGTTTTTT. Protein product: CASRPPQGLVTGELFF.

The V gene is TRBV7-6, the J gene TRBJ2-5; 7 nucleotides agree with TRBD2. The germline CDR1 and CDR2 sequences are SGHVS and FNYEAQ. This CDR3 has 16 amino acids. The J segment lost 7 bases and the V segment lost 1 base, leaving 12 bases of the junction unmatched. Here the CDR3 reads CASSLGSAGPRGTQYF. The CDR3 DNA reads TGTGCCAGCAGCTTAGGATCAGCGGGGCCCAGAGGGACCCAGTACTTC.

Only a few counts were recorded for this clonotype. The chain is built from TRBV12-3 or TRBV12-4 and TRBJ2-7; either TRBD1 or TRBD2 may supply D (5 bases each). The CDR3 runs to 15 residues. Trimming pared 2 bases from V and 2 bases from J, leaving 13 bases between. The chain's CDR3 is CASSLSGRGAYEQYF. The DNA of the CDR3 is TGTGCCAGCAGTTTATCGGGTAGAGGGGCCTACGAGCAGTACTTC.

The rearrangement links TRBV7-9 to TRBJ2-5; 12 nucleotides agree with TRBD1. Germline values: CDR1 SEHNR, CDR2 FQNEAQ (reference sequence). V dropped 5 bases and J dropped 5; count of bases not matched to a gene: 6. The CDR3 is 15 amino acids. CDR3 DNA: TGTGCCAGCAGCAGCTGGGACAGGGGGCAGGAGACCCAGTACTTC. The encoded protein is CASSSWDRGQETQYF.

V gene TRBV30 combines with J gene TRBJ1-5, with unresolved D. CDR1 is GTSNPN, CDR2 SVGIG, per germline (reference sequence). Trimming shortened V by 1 base and J by 1 base, and 5 bases separated the two germline ends. The CDR3 has 13 amino acids. Here the CDR3 DNA reads TGTGCCTGGAGTGAGCAGAGCAATCAGCCCCAGCATTTT. As protein: CAWSEQSNQPQHF.

V gene TRBV11-2 combines with J gene TRBJ2-1, with 9 bases lining up with TRBD2. This CDR3 contains 16 residues. The junction had 12 bases not matched to a gene; V was cut back by 5 bases and J by 7 bases. CDR1 and CDR2 (germline): SGHAT, FQNNGV. CDR3 residues: CASSTVFAGGPNEQFF. CDR3 nucleotides: TGTGCCAGCAGCACCGTCTTCGCGGGGGGGCCGAATGAGCAGTTCTTC.

This clonotype was counted only a few times. This chain links TRBV5-6 with TRBJ2-6; D remains ambiguous. CDR1 and CDR2 from the germline V gene are SGHDT and YYEEEE. This CDR3 is built from 14 residues. V was clipped by 2 bases and J by 2 bases, with 5 bases between them. The CDR3 DNA sequence: TGTGCCAGCAGCTTCTACACTGGGGCCAACGTCCTGACTTTC. Protein sequence: CASSFYTGANVLTF.

There are many counts of this clonotype. V and J are TRBV3-1 and TRBJ2-1; 7 bases are shared with TRBD2. Germline loops: CDR1 LGHDT, CDR2 YNNKEL (reference sequence). The V and J ends lost 6 bases and 8 bases, in that order; junction bases with no gene match: 13. The CDR3 totals 15 residues. CDR3 coding DNA: TGTGCCAGCAGTAGGCCAGCGGGGTTGAGGGATGAGCAGTTCTTC. This gives the protein CASSRPAGLRDEQFF.

The chain uses TRBV20-1 and TRBJ2-5, with D possibly being TRBD1 (5 bases). V was shortened by 8 bases and J by 5 bases, with 15 bases between the two germline ends. Germline CDR1 reads DFQATT; CDR2 reads SNEGSKA (reference sequence). The CDR3 has 12 residues. The CDR3 region has the DNA TGCAGTCCGAGGTCAGGGATCGAGACCCAGTACTTC. It yields the protein CSPRSGIETQYF.

The chain employs TRBV5-1 and TRBJ2-6; D is unresolved. The CDR3 consists of 16 residues. Germline assignment: CDR1 SGHRS and CDR2 YFSETQ. The V end was cut by 0 bases, the J end by 0 bases, with 7 bases between. In nucleotides, the CDR3 is TGCGCCAGCAGCTTGGGACGGTTCTCTGGGGCCAACGTCCTGACTTTC. Residues: CASSLGRFSGANVLTF.

This clonotype was picked up a small number of times. This chain connects TRBV12-3 or TRBV12-4 to TRBJ2-1, with 13 bases aligning to TRBD2. This CDR3 region has 15 residues. The J segment lost 5 bases and the V segment lost 7 bases, leaving 5 bases of the junction unmatched. The CDR3 sequence: CASNRLAGGNNEQFF. The CDR3 DNA sequence: TGTGCCAGCAATCGACTAGCGGGGGGCAACAATGAGCAGTTCTTC.

The rearrangement links TRBV18 to TRBJ2-3, with D uncertain. There are 13 residues in the CDR3. Germline values: CDR1 KGHSH, CDR2 LQKENI. Between the trimmed V and J ends, which lost 2 bases and 5 bases, there was a span of 8 bases. The DNA for the CDR3 is TGTGCCAGCTCACCATCGCGCGGAGATACGCAGTATTTT. Its protein product is CASSPSRGDTQYF. The full variable domain, its missing parts supplied by reference TRBV18 and TRBJ2-3, is NAGVMQNPRHLVRRRGQEARLRCSPMKGHSHVYWYRQLPEEGLKFMVYLQKENIIDESGMPKERFSAEFPKEGPSILRIQQVVRGDSAAYFCASSPSRGDTQYFGPGTRLTVL.

The chain links TRBV24-1 to TRBJ2-3; D is undetermined. Between the trimmed V and J ends, which lost 3 bases and 10 bases, there was a span of 13 bases. The length of the CDR3 is 13 residues. Germline V gene data show CDR1 as KGHDR and CDR2 as SFDVKD. The CDR3 protein is CATSDPRAVSQYF. CDR3 DNA sequence: TGTGCCACCAGTGATCCCCGTGCAGTCTCGCAGTATTTT.